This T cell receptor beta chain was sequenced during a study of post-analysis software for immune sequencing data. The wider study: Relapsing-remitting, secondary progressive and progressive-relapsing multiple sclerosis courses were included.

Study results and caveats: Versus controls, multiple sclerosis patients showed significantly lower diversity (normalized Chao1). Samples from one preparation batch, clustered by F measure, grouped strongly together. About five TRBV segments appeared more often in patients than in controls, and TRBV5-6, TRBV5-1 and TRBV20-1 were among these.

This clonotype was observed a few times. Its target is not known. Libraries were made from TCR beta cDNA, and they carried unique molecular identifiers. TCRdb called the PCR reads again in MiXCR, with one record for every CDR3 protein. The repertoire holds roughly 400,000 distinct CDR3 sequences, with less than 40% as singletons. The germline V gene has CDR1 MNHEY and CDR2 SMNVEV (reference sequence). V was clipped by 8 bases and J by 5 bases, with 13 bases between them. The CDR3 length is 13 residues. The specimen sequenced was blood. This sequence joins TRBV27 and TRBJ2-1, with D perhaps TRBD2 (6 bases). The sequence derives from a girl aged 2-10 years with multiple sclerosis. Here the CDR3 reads CASGITSHNEQFF. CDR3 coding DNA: TGTGCCAGCGGGATCACTAGCCACAATGAGCAGTTCTTC.